These 28 T cell receptor beta chains were sequenced from one sample in a study of blood T cell repertoires in COVID-19. Assay used: immunoSEQ multiplex PCR; TCRdb lists only in-frame clones, some missing. This sample has fewer than 25,000 clones; 75% to 90% occur once, and the top ten carry just under 20%. Material: peripheral blood. Receptors originate from a human donor in a cohort sampled during active COVID-19.

The CDR3 bases are TGCGCCAGCAGTAGGGAGGTGGGGATTATCTATGGCTACACCTTC. This gives the protein CASSREVGIIYGYTF. The rearrangement uses TRBV5-1 and TRBJ1-2; no clear D gene. Deletions cut 5 bases from V and 4 bases from J, with 18 bases between. Germline CDR1 is SGHRS and CDR2 is YFSETQ. The CDR3 totals 15 residues.

The chain uses TRBV7-9 and TRBJ2-2, with 12 bases matching TRBD2. With 5 bases clipped from V and 4 bases from J, the junction kept 11 bases outside the gene matches. The CDR3 runs 18 residues. Germline-derived CDR1 and CDR2 are SEHNR and FQNEAQ (reference sequence). The CDR3 sequence is CASSPRASGRAGTGELFF. The DNA of the CDR3 is TGTGCCAGCAGCCCCCGGGCTAGCGGGAGGGCAGGCACCGGGGAGCTGTTTTTT. Based on the CDR3 plus reference TRBV7-9 and TRBJ2-2, the full variable domain is DTGVSQNPRHKITKRGQNVTFRCDPISEHNRLYWYRQTLGQGPEFLTYFQNEAQLEKSRLLSDRFSAERPKGSFSTLEIQRTEQGDSAMYLCASSPRASGRAGTGELFFGEGSRLTVL.

This chain joins TRBV11-2 and TRBJ2-7, with 9 positions matching TRBD1. The CDR3 is 14 amino acids. V lost 5 bases and J lost 4; bases outside the gene matches: 6. The germline CDR1 and CDR2 sequences are SGHAT and FQNNGV. CDR3 bases: TGTGCCAGCAGCACCCGGGACAGGGTGTACGAGCAGTACTTC. The encoded protein is CASSTRDRVYEQYF.

This clone was seen a few times. V usage is TRBV6-6 and J usage is TRBJ1-4, with 9 bases aligning to TRBD1. The CDR3 is 15 amino acids. Germline CDR1 is MNHNY and CDR2 is SVGAGI (reference sequence). Trimming cost V 6 bases and J 7 bases; bases outside gene matches: 9. CDR3 amino acids: CASSRTGTGLEKLFF. The CDR3 DNA reads as TGTGCCAGCAGCAGAACCGGGACAGGGCTTGAAAAACTGTTTTTT.

The chain is built from TRBV7-2 and TRBJ2-1; 7 bases align to TRBD2. Germline trimming cut 5 bases from V and 0 bases from J; bases unmatched to any gene: 7. This CDR3 spans 16 amino acids. The germline V gene has CDR1 SGHTA and CDR2 FQGNSA. CDR3 DNA sequence: TGTGCCAGCAGCCCCCGGGGCGGGAGCTCCTACAATGAGCAGTTCTTC. As protein: CASSPRGGSSYNEQFF.

The table lists this clone with a count of one. The V call is TRBV30, the J call TRBJ1-3; the D is unclear. The CDR3 has 14 residues. Germline V gene lookup returns CDR1 GTSNPN and CDR2 SVGIG (reference sequence). V was shortened by 0 bases and J by 8 bases, with 14 bases between the two germline ends. The CDR3 here is CAWSVRGKGDTIYF. As DNA, the CDR3 is TGTGCCTGGAGTGTCCGGGGAAAGGGAGACACCATATATTTT. The whole variable domain, remainder taken from reference TRBV30 and TRBJ1-3, is SQTIHQWPATLVQPVGSPLSLECTVEGTSNPNLYWYRQAAGRGLQLLFYSVGIGQISSEVPQNLSASRPQDRQFILSSKKLLLSDSGFYLCAWSVRGKGDTIYFGEGSWLTVV.

The gene calls are TRBV6-1 and TRBJ2-7, with TRBD2 matching over 16 bases. V lost 2 bases and J lost 5; bases outside the gene matches: 9. The CDR3 loop spans 18 amino acids. The germline V gene encodes CDR1 MNHNS and CDR2 SASEGT. The CDR3 reads CASSETGTSGRGSHEQYF. As DNA, the CDR3 is TGTGCCAGCAGTGAAACCGGGACTAGCGGGAGGGGGTCCCACGAGCAGTACTTC.

The V and J genes are TRBV5-1 and TRBJ1-2, with a possible D match to TRBD1 (6 bases). Germline V CDR1 and CDR2: SGHRS, YFSETQ. The length of the CDR3 is 14 residues. V was trimmed by 5 bases and J by 7 bases, leaving 18 bases between them. CDR3 sequence reads: CASSSGAESPGYTF. CDR3 sequence (DNA): TGCGCCAGCAGTTCAGGGGCCGAGTCACCTGGCTACACCTTC.

The chain links TRBV7-2 to TRBJ2-3, with no clear D. V gave up 5 bases and J gave up 4 bases, with 7 bases separating them. The CDR3 has 12 residues. Looked up from germline, CDR1 is SGHTA and CDR2 is FQGNSA. The CDR3 sequence: CASSATSDTQYF. The CDR3, as DNA: TGTGCCAGCAGCGCAACATCAGATACGCAGTATTTT.

The rearrangement links TRBV6-5 to TRBJ2-5; the D gene is possibly TRBD1 (6 bases). The CDR3 loop spans 14 amino acids. Germline assignment: CDR1 MNHEY and CDR2 SVGAGI. With 2 bases removed from V and 5 bases from J, the gap between germline ends came to 12 bases. The CDR3 loop reads CASSYAGQGETQYF. For the CDR3, the DNA is TGTGCCAGCAGTTACGCGGGCCAGGGGGAGACCCAGTACTTC.

The chain uses TRBV6-2 or TRBV6-3 and TRBJ1-6, with D tentatively TRBD1 (6 bases). Trimming stripped 4 bases from V and 10 bases from J, with 14 bases between. Germline V gives CDR1 MNHEY, CDR2 SVGEGT. The CDR3 runs to 14 residues. The CDR3 reads CASSSGTRGSPLHF. CDR3 DNA sequence: TGTGCCAGCAGTTCGGGGACAAGGGGCTCACCCCTCCACTTT.

The table lists this clone with a few counts. The CDR3 spells CASSFVRTEAFF. As DNA, the CDR3 is TGTGCCAGCAGCTTTGTGAGAACTGAAGCTTTCTTT. The chain uses TRBV7-2 and TRBJ1-1; D not resolved. This CDR3 has 12 residues. CDR1 SGHTA and CDR2 FQGNSA come from the germline V gene. Trimming cost V 3 bases and J 5 bases, with 7 bases left between them.

The V and J genes are TRBV28 and TRBJ2-7, with TRBD1 identical over 9 bases. Unmatched junction bases numbered 7, after V lost 3 bases and J lost 7 bases. CDR3 size: 14 residues. Germline-derived CDR1 and CDR2 are MDHEN and SYDVKM. The CDR3 sequence: CASSFPGQGGEQYF. As DNA, the CDR3 is TGTGCCAGCAGTTTCCCGGGACAGGGCGGGGAGCAGTACTTC. The full variable domain, completed using reference TRBV28 and TRBJ2-7, is DVKVTQSSRYLVKRTGEKVFLECVQDMDHENMFWYRQDPGLGLRLIYFSYDVKMKEKGDIPEGYSVSREKKERFSLILESASTNQTSMYLCASSFPGQGGEQYFGPGTRLTVT.

The rearrangement links TRBV7-2 to TRBJ2-5; 7 bases align to TRBD2. The CDR3 has 16 residues. Unmatched junction bases numbered 14, after V lost 5 bases and J lost 5 bases. In germline, CDR1 is SGHTA, CDR2 FQGNSA. Here the CDR3 reads CASSPRREVVGETQYF. The DNA of the CDR3 is TGTGCCAGCAGCCCCCGACGGGAGGTCGTGGGGGAGACCCAGTACTTC. Full variable domain (missing parts from reference TRBV7-2 and TRBJ2-5): GAGVSQSPSNKVTEKGKDVELRCDPISGHTALYWYRQSLGQGLEFLIYFQGNSAPDKSGLPSDRFSAERTGGSVSTLTIQRTQQEDSAVYLCASSPRREVVGETQYFGPGTRLLVL.

The rearrangement uses TRBV6-2 or TRBV6-3 and TRBJ2-3; 13 bases fit TRBD2. There are 17 residues in the CDR3. In germline, CDR1 is MNHEY, CDR2 SVGEGT. V lost 0 bases and J lost 5; bases outside the gene matches: 5. This CDR3 reads CASSYSGLAGDQDTQYF. CDR3 DNA sequence: TGTGCCAGCAGTTACTCCGGACTAGCGGGAGACCAAGATACGCAGTATTTT.

This clone was picked up a small number of times. J is TRBJ1-5 and V is TRBV19, with D unclear. V was shortened by 5 bases and J by 6 bases, with 14 bases between the two germline ends. Germline CDR1 reads LNHDA; CDR2 reads SQIVND (reference sequence). The CDR3 extends over 14 amino acids. The DNA of the CDR3 is TGTGCCAGTAGTGCACCTCCACAGTCTCAGCCCCAGCATTTT. Translation: CASSAPPQSQPQHF.

This clone appeared once. The chain has TRBV21-1 and TRBJ1-2; the table calls TRBD1, which could not be checked here. TRBV21-1 represents a pseudogene. The length of the CDR3 is 15 residues. CDR3 coding DNA: TGTGCCAGCAGCAAAGGGGCCGGGGGACAGGAGGGCTACACCTTC. Translated: CASSKGAGGQEGYTF.

The rearrangement uses TRBV29-1 and TRBJ2-7; TRBD1 matches at 7 bases. Trimming took 6 bases from V and 1 from J; bases not matched to a gene: 9. This CDR3 region has 14 residues. Germline-derived CDR1 and CDR2 are SQVTM and ANQGSEA. This chain's CDR3 is CSVRRGQKSYEQYF. The CDR3 DNA is TGCAGCGTGAGAAGGGGACAGAAGTCCTACGAGCAGTACTTC.

The J gene is TRBJ1-1, the V gene TRBV5-4; D gene uncertain. The CDR3 has 15 amino acids. Germline lookup yields CDR1 SGHNT and CDR2 YYREEE (reference sequence). V shed 4 bases and J shed 4 bases, with 17 bases lying between them. CDR3 in amino acids: CASSHIRSSGTEAFF. CDR3 coding DNA: TGTGCCAGCAGCCACATCCGTAGCAGTGGCACTGAAGCTTTCTTT.

This rearrangement joins TRBV11-2 to TRBJ1-5; TRBD1 agrees at 7 bases. Trimming at V came to 5 bases and at J to 4 bases, leaving 8 bases not matched to a gene. Germline V CDR1 and CDR2: SGHAT, FQNNGV. The CDR3 sequence is 15 residues long. CDR3 residues: CASSQSATGNQPQHF. The CDR3, as DNA: TGTGCCAGCAGCCAGAGCGCGACAGGGAATCAGCCCCAGCATTTT. Full variable domain (remainder filled in from reference TRBV11-2 and TRBJ1-5): EAGVAQSPRYKIIEKRQSVAFWCNPISGHATLYWYQQILGQGPKLLIQFQNNGVVDDSQLPKDRFSAERLKGVDSTLKIQPAKLEDSAVYLCASSQSATGNQPQHFGDGTRLSIL.

The rearrangement joins TRBV2 to TRBJ2-2, with D possibly TRBD2 on 6 matching bases. This CDR3 region has 14 residues. Deletions cut 3 bases from V and 5 bases from J, with 10 bases between. CDR1 and CDR2 (germline): SNHLY, FYNNEI. Written as DNA, the CDR3 is TGTGCCAGCAGTGATCGGGGGAGGACCGGGGAGCTGTTTTTT. Translated, it gives CASSDRGRTGELFF.

This clone appeared once. The chain has TRBV19 and TRBJ1-5, with TRBD1 identical over 7 bases. Looked up from germline, CDR1 is LNHDA and CDR2 is SQIVND (reference sequence). V shed 7 bases, J shed 5 bases, and the junction held 17 bases outside the gene matches. The CDR3 is made up of 17 amino acids. DNA of the CDR3: TGTGCCAGTAAGGTGACAGGGAGTTCTAGCAGGGATCAGCCCCAGCATTTT. Its protein is CASKVTGSSSRDQPQHF.

The chain has TRBV13 and TRBJ2-2, with D perhaps TRBD1 (5 bases). The CDR3 is made up of 14 amino acids. Germline V gives CDR1 PRHDT, CDR2 FYEKMQ (reference sequence). The V gene lost 7 bases and the J gene lost 5 bases, with 14 bases spanning the gap. The CDR3 coding sequence is TGTGCCAGCATTCCACAACAGGTAACCGGGGAGCTGTTTTTT. Translated, it gives CASIPQQVTGELFF.

V usage is TRBV5-1 and J usage is TRBJ2-4, with 7 bases that match TRBD1. Germline-derived CDR1 and CDR2 are SGHRS and YFSETQ. Unmatched junction bases numbered 4, after V lost 2 bases and J lost 8 bases. The CDR3 spans 13 residues. CDR3 region: CASSFQGEDIQYF. DNA of the CDR3: TGCGCCAGCAGCTTCCAGGGGGAAGACATTCAGTACTTC.

This chain uses TRBV2 with TRBJ2-1; 13 bases map to TRBD2. Germline lookup yields CDR1 SNHLY and CDR2 FYNNEI. CDR3 length: 14 amino acids. J lost 9 bases, V lost 6 bases, and 5 bases had no gene match. The CDR3 is CASSSTSGRTEQFF. CDR3 sequence (DNA): TGTGCCAGCAGCTCGACTAGCGGGAGGACTGAGCAGTTCTTC.

The chain employs TRBV9 and TRBJ2-3; D uncertain. CDR3 length equals 13 residues. Germline values: CDR1 SGDLS, CDR2 YYNGEE. The ends were cut back, 0 bases at V and 8 bases at J, with 10 bases in the middle. CDR3 region: CASSVDRQVTQYF. In nucleotides, the CDR3 is TGTGCCAGCAGCGTAGACCGGCAGGTTACGCAGTATTTT. Full variable domain (outside the CDR3, taken from reference TRBV9 and TRBJ2-3): DSGVTQTPKHLITATGQRVTLRCSPRSGDLSVYWYQQSLDQGLQFLIQYYNGEERAKGNILERFSAQQFPDLHSELNLSSLELGDSALYFCASSVDRQVTQYFGPGTRLTVL.

This sequence joins TRBV7-2 and TRBJ1-1; D not certain. This CDR3 region has 14 residues. V lost 1 base and J 3 bases, leaving 9 bases between the germline ends. Germline loops: CDR1 SGHTA, CDR2 FQGNSA. Written as DNA, the CDR3 is TGTGCCAGCAGCTTAGTCTACGGGGACACTGAAGCTTTCTTT. This codes for CASSLVYGDTEAFF. Based on the CDR3 plus reference TRBV7-2 and TRBJ1-1, the full variable domain is GAGVSQSPSNKVTEKGKDVELRCDPISGHTALYWYRQSLGQGLEFLIYFQGNSAPDKSGLPSDRFSAERTGGSVSTLTIQRTQQEDSAVYLCASSLVYGDTEAFFGQGTRLTVV.

The V gene is TRBV9, the J gene TRBJ2-1, with D tentatively TRBD1 (5 bases). The CDR3 totals 15 residues. Germline V gene data show CDR1 as SGDLS and CDR2 as YYNGEE. Trimming removed 4 bases at V and 0 bases at J, with 11 bases between. The CDR3 DNA reads as TGTGCCAGCAGCTTCGACAGCAGCTCCTACAATGAGCAGTTCTTC. The encoded protein is CASSFDSSSYNEQFF. The complete variable domain, with remaining parts taken from reference TRBV9 and TRBJ2-1, reads DSGVTQTPKHLITATGQRVTLRCSPRSGDLSVYWYQQSLDQGLQFLIQYYNGEERAKGNILERFSAQQFPDLHSELNLSSLELGDSALYFCASSFDSSSYNEQFFGPGTRLTVL.